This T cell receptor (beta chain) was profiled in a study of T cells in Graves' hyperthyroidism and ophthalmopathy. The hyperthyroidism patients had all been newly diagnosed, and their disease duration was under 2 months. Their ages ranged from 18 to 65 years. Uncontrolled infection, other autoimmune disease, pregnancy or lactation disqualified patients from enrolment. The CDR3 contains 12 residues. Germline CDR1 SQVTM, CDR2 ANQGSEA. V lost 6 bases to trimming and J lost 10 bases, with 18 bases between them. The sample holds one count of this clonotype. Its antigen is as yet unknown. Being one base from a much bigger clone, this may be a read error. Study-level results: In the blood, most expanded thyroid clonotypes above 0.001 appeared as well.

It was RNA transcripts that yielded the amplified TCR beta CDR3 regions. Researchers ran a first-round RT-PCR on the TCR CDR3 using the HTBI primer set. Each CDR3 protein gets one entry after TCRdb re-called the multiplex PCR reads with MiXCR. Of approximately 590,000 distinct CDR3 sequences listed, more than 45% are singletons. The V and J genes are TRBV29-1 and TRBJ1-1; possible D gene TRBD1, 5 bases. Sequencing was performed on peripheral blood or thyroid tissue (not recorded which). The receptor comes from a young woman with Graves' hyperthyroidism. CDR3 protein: CSVPGTLFGAFF. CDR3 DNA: TGCAGCGTCCCCGGGACGTTATTTGGAGCTTTCTTT.